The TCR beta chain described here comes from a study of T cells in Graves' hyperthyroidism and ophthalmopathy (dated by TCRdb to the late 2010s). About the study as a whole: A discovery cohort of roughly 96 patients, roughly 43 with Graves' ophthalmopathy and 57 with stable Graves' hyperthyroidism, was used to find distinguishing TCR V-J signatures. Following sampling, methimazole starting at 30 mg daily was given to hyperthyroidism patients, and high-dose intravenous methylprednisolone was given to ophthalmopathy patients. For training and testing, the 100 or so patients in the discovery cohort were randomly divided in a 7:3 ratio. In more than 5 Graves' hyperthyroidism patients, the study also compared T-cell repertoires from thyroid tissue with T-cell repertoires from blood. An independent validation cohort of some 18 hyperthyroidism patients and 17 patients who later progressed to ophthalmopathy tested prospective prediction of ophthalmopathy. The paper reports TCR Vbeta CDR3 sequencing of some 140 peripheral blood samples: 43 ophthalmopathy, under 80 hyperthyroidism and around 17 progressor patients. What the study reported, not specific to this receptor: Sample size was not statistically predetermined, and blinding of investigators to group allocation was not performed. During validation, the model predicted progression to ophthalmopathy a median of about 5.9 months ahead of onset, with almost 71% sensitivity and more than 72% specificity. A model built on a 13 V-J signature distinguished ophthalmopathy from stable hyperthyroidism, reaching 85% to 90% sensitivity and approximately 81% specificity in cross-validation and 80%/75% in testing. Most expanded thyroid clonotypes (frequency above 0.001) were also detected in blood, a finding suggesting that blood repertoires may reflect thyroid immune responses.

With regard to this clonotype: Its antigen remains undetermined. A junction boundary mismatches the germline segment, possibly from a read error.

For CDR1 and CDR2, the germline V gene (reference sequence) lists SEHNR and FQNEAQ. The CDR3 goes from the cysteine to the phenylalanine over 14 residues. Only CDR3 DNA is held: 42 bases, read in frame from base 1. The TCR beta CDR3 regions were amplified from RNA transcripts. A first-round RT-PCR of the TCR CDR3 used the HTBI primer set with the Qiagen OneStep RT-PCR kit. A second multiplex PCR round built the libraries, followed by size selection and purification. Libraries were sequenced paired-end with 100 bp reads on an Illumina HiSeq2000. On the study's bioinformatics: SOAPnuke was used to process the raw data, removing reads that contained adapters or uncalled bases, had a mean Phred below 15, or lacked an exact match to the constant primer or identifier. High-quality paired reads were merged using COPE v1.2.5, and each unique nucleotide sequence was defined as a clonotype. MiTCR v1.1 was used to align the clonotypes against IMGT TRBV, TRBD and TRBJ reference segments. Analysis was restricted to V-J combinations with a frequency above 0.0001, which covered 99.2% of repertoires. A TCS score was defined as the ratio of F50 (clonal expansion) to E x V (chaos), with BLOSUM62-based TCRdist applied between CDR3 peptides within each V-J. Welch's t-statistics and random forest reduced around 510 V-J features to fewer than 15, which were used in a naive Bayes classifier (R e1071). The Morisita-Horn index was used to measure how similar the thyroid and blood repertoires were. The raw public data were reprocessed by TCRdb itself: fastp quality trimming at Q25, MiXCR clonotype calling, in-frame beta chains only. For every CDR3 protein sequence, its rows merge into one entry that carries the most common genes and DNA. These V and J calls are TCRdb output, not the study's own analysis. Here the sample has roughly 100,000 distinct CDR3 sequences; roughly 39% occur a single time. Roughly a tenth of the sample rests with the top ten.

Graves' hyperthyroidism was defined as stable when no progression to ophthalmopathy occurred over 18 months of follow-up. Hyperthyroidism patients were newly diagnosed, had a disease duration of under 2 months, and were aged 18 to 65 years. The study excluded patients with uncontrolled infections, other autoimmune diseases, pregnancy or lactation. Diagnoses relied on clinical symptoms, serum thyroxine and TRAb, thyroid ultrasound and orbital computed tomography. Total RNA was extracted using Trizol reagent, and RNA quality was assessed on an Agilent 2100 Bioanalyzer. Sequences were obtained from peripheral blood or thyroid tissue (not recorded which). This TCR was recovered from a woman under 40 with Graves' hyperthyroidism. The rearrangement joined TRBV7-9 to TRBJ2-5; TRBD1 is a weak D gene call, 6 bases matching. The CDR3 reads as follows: CASSLQGYQETLYF. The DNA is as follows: TGTGCCAGCAGCCTGCAGGGGTACCAAGAGACCCTGTACTTC. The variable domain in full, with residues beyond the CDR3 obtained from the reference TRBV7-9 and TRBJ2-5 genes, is DTGVSQNPRHKITKRGQNVTFRCDPISEHNRLYWYRQTLGQGPEFLTYFQNEAQLEKSRLLSDRFSAERPKGSFSTLEIQRTEQGDSAMYLCASSLQGYQETLYFGPGTRLLVL.